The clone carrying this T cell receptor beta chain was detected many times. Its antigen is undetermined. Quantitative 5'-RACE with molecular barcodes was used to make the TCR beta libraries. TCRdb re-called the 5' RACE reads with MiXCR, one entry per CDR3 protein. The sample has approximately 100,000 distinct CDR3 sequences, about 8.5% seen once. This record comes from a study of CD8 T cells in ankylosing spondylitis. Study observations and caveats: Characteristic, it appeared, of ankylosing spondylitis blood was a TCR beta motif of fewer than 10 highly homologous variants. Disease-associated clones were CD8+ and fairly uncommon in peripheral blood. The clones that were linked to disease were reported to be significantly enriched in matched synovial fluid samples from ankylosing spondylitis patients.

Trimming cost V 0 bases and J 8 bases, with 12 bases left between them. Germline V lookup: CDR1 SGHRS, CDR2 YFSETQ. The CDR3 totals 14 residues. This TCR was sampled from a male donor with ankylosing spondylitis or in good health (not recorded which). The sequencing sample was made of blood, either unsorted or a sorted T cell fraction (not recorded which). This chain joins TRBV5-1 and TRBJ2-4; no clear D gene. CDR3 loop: CASSLAGLGDIQYF. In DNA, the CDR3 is TGCGCCAGCAGCTTGGCCGGGCTTGGAGACATTCAGTACTTC.